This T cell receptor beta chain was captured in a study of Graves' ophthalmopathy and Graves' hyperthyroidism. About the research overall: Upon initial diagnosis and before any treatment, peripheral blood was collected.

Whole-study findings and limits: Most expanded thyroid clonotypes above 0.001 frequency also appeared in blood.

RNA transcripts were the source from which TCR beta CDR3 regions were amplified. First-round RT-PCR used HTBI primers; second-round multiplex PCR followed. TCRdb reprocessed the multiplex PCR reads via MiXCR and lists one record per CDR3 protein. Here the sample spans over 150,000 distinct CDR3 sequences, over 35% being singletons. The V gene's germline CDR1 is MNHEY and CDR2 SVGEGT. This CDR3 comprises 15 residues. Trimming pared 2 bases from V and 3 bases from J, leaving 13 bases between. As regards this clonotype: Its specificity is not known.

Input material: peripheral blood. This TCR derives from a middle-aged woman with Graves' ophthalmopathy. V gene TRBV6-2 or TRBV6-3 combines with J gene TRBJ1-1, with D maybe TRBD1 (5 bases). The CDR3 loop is CASSYGHFGDTEAFF. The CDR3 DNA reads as TGTGCCAGCAGTTACGGACACTTTGGGGACACTGAAGCTTTCTTT.